This T cell receptor beta chain appears in the sequencing data of a study of breast tumors, draining lymph nodes, adjacent tissues. Study-wide results and caveats: Compared with lymph nodes, tumors were less diverse; compared with nontumor tissue, more. That most tumor T cells come from lymph nodes remained unproven.

MiXCR, run by TCRdb on the multiplex PCR reads, gives a single entry per CDR3 protein. The sample carries about 230,000 distinct CDR3 sequences, about 30% recorded once. This clonotype came up many times. The target antigen is unknown. Breast cancer patients provided tissue from their axillary draining lymph nodes. The germline CDR1 and CDR2 sequences are SEHNR and FQNEAQ (reference sequence). This CDR3 contains 19 residues. V lost 1 base, J lost 4 bases, and 11 bases stayed unmatched. This TCR derives from a female donor with breast cancer. Some clones in this sample may be carry-over from other donors' samples. V is TRBV7-9 and J is TRBJ2-7; 15 nucleotides align to TRBD2. Sequencing was done on a sample of axillary lymph node tissue. DNA of the CDR3: TGTGCCAGCAGCTTAGATCAGCCGGGACTAGCGGGAGGCAGGTACGAGCAGTACTTC. This translates into CASSLDQPGLAGGRYEQYF.